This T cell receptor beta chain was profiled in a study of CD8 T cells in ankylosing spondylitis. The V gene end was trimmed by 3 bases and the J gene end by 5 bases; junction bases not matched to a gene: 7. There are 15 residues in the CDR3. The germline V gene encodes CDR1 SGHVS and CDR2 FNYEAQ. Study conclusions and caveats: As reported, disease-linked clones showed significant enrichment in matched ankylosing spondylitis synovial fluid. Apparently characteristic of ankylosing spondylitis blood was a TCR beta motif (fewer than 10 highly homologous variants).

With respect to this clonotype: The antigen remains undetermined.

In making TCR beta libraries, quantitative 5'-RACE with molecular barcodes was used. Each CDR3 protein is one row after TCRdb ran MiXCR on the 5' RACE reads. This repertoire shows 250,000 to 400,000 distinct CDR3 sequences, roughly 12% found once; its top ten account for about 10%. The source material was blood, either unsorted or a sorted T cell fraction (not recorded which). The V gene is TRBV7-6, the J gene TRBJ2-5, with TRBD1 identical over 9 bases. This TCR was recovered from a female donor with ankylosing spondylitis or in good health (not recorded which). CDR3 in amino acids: CASSFLTGTGETQYF. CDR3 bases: TGTGCCAGCAGCTTCTTAACCGGGACAGGGGAGACCCAGTACTTC.